This TCR beta chain emerged from a study of shared clonotypes between healthy human individuals. Regarding the study as a whole: It was only blood that was sampled, and tissue repertoires likely differ.

Over several immunoSEQ plates, each subset's genomic DNA was distributed in even portions. Each PCR replicate run on unsorted PBMC took in approximately 270 ng DNA, around 30,000 T cell genomes. Measured with immunoSEQ multiplex PCR; TCRdb has only the in-frame clones, and not every one. The sample includes approximately 480,000 clones, 60% to 80% of them seen just once. Per germline, CDR1 ENHRY and CDR2 SYGVKD. This CDR3 is 14 amino acids long. Trimming took off 3 bases at V and 3 bases at J, with 11 bases between the two ends. A word on this clone: Its antigen is not known.

HIV-negative, healthy adults without recent acute infections or vaccinations were the donors. The sample comprised PBMCs. This sequence joins TRBV10-3 and TRBJ1-2; the D gene is possibly TRBD1 (5 bases). The receptor comes from a woman between 40 and 55 years old in good health. Some clones in this sample may be carry-over from other donors' samples. CDR3 amino acids: CAISEQVEHYGYTF. The DNA of the CDR3 is TGTGCCATCAGTGAACAGGTGGAGCACTATGGCTACACCTTC.